These 14 T cell receptor beta chains share one sample of origin, sequenced in a study of T cell changes during pregnancy in multiple sclerosis. The protocol was immunoSEQ multiplex PCR, while the TCRdb copy is restricted to in-frame clones and leaves out a portion. The sample consists of some 94,000 clones, 85% to 95% of them appearing once. Source: peripheral blood, taken in the first trimester of pregnancy. Receptor source: a female donor in good health, enrolled as a control in a pregnancy study.

The genes are TRBV20-1 and TRBJ2-1, with 7 bases fitting TRBD1. The CDR3 runs to 11 residues. Germline V CDR1 and CDR2: DFQATT, SNEGSKA (reference sequence). The V and J ends lost 4 bases and 7 bases, in that order; junction bases with no gene match: 1. The CDR3 DNA reads TGCAGTGCTAAGGGGGCGAATGAGCAGTTCTTC. Translated: CSAKGANEQFF.

This rearrangement joins TRBV28 to TRBJ2-3; no reliable D call. The CDR3 runs to 15 residues. V was clipped by 3 bases and J by 1 base, with 11 bases between them. Germline CDR1 reads MDHEN; CDR2 reads SYDVKM. The CDR3 region is CASSLWATRTDTQYF. The CDR3 nucleotides are TGTGCCAGCAGTTTGTGGGCTACCCGCACAGATACGCAGTATTTT.

The rearrangement joins TRBV6-6 to TRBJ2-2; D possibly corresponds to TRBD2 (6 bases). The CDR3 length is 14 residues. V was clipped by 8 bases and J by 4 bases, with 14 bases between them. Germline-derived CDR1 and CDR2 are MNHNY and SVGAGI (reference sequence). The CDR3 DNA is TGTGCCAGCTCCAGTGCCGGGGGCACCGGGGAGCTGTTTTTT. Translating it yields CASSSAGGTGELFF.

The CDR3 region is CASSPSGQGAQETQYF. Written as DNA, the CDR3 is TGTGCCAGCAGCCCCAGCGGGCAGGGGGCCCAAGAGACCCAGTACTTC. The rearrangement links TRBV7-2 to TRBJ2-5, with 8 bases that match TRBD1. Germline lookup yields CDR1 SGHTA and CDR2 FQGNSA. The V segment lost 5 bases and the J segment 1 base; nucleotides outside the gene matches: 9. The CDR3 length is 16 residues.

The rearrangement uses TRBV6-1 and TRBJ1-4, with unresolved D. With 6 bases removed from V and 4 bases from J, the gap between germline ends came to 6 bases. CDR3 size: 12 residues. Germline values: CDR1 MNHNS, CDR2 SASEGT. The CDR3 is CASRRNNEKLFF. The CDR3 region has the DNA TGTGCCAGCAGGCGGAATAATGAAAAACTGTTTTTT.

The V call is TRBV4-3, the J call TRBJ2-3, with D hard to call. The CDR3 spans 13 residues. V was clipped by 0 bases and J by 4 bases, with 5 bases between them. Germline V lookup: CDR1 LGHNA, CDR2 YSLEER. The CDR3 DNA is TGCGCCAGCAGCCAAGATGGCTCAGATACGCAGTATTTT. Protein product: CASSQDGSDTQYF.

The gene calls are TRBV7-2 and TRBJ1-3, with TRBD1 matching 7 bases. The CDR3 is 15 residues long. Germline V gives CDR1 SGHTA, CDR2 FQGNSA. The V and J ends lost 5 bases and 4 bases, in that order; junction bases with no gene match: 8. The CDR3 DNA follows: TGTGCCAGCAGCCGGACGACAGGGTCGGGAAACACCATATATTTT. It translates to CASSRTTGSGNTIYF.

The chain is built from TRBV9 and TRBJ2-1, with 10 bases lining up with TRBD2. Germline values: CDR1 SGDLS, CDR2 YYNGEE. This CDR3 contains 18 residues. J gave up 1 base and V 2 bases, and 9 bases lay outside the gene matches. CDR3 amino acids: CASSVVAGGHRSYNEQFF. In nucleotides, the CDR3 is TGTGCCAGCAGCGTCGTAGCGGGGGGCCATCGATCCTACAATGAGCAGTTCTTC. Full variable domain (remainder filled in from reference TRBV9 and TRBJ2-1): DSGVTQTPKHLITATGQRVTLRCSPRSGDLSVYWYQQSLDQGLQFLIQYYNGEERAKGNILERFSAQQFPDLHSELNLSSLELGDSALYFCASSVVAGGHRSYNEQFFGPGTRLTVL.

This clone was detected only a few times. The J gene is TRBJ1-6, the V gene TRBV11-1, with D tentatively TRBD1 (6 bases). V lost 2 bases, J lost 10 bases, and 9 bases lay in between. Germline-derived CDR1 and CDR2 are SGHAT and FQDESV (reference sequence). The CDR3 totals 13 residues. The CDR3 sequence is CASSLWGLSPLHF. CDR3 nucleotides: TGTGCCAGCAGCTTATGGGGGCTGTCACCCCTCCACTTT. Complete variable domain (other parts from reference TRBV11-1 and TRBJ1-6): EAEVAQSPRYKITEKSQAVAFWCDPISGHATLYWYRQILGQGPELLVQFQDESVVDDSQLPKDRFSAERLKGVDSTLKIQPAELGDSAMYLCASSLWGLSPLHFGNGTRLTVT.

The V call is TRBV7-9, the J call TRBJ2-7; D uncertain. The CDR3 length is 12 residues. V was clipped by 2 bases and J by 5 bases, with 7 bases between them. Germline V lookup: CDR1 SEHNR, CDR2 FQNEAQ (reference sequence). This chain's CDR3 is CASSLIADEQYF. The CDR3 nucleotides are TGTGCCAGCAGCTTAATCGCGGACGAGCAGTACTTC.

V gene TRBV7-3 combines with J gene TRBJ2-1; 9 bases map to TRBD1. The CDR3 has 16 residues. CDR1 and CDR2 from the germline V gene are SGHTA and FQGTGA. Trimming removed 6 bases from V and 5 bases from J; junction bases left unmatched: 11. The DNA of the CDR3 is TGTGCCAGCAGTCCGCTCGGGACAGGGCTAAACAATGAGCAGTTCTTC. Translation: CASSPLGTGLNNEQFF. Using reference TRBV7-3 and TRBJ2-1 for the parts outside the CDR3, the full variable domain is GAGVSQTPSNKVTEKGKYVELRCDPISGHTALYWYRQSLGQGPEFLIYFQGTGAADDSGLPNDRFFAVRPEGSVSTLKIQRTERGDSAVYLCASSPLGTGLNNEQFFGPGTRLTVL.

V gene TRBV19 combines with J gene TRBJ2-3; D unclear. The germline V gene encodes CDR1 LNHDA and CDR2 SQIVND (reference sequence). This CDR3 is 12 amino acids long. The V gene lost 1 base and the J gene lost 3 bases, with 2 bases spanning the gap. In DNA, the CDR3 is TGTGCCAGTAGTATAGCGACAGATACGCAGTATTTT. Encoded protein: CASSIATDTQYF.

The gene calls are TRBV21-1 and TRBJ2-3; no check of the table's D call, TRBD2, against the DNA was made. TRBV21-1 is an annotated pseudogene. The CDR3 has 15 residues. CDR3 region: CASGGLAGRGDTQYF. In nucleotides, the CDR3 is TGTGCCAGCGGAGGACTAGCGGGGCGGGGAGATACGCAGTATTTT.

This chain joins TRBV6-1 and TRBJ2-1; TRBD2 aligns across 7 bases. Per the germline V gene, CDR1 is MNHNS and CDR2 is SASEGT. The CDR3 has 11 residues. Trimming took 6 bases from V and 9 from J; bases not matched to a gene: 2. The CDR3 loop reads CASRTSSEQFF. The CDR3, as DNA: TGTGCCAGCAGGACTAGCTCTGAGCAGTTCTTC.